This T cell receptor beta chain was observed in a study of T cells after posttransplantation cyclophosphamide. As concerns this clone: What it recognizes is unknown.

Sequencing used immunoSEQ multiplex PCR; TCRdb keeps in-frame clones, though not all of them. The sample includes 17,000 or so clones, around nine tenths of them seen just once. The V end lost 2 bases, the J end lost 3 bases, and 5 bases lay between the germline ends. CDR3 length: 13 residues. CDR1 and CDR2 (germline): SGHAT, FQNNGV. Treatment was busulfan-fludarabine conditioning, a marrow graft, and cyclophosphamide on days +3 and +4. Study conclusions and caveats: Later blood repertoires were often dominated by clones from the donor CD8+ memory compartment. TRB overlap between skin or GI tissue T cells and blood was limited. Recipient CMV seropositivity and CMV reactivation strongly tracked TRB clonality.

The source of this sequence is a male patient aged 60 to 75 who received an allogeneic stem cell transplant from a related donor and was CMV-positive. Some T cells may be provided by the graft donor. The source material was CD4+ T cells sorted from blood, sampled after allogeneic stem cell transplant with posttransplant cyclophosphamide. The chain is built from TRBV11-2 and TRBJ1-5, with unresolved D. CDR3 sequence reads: CASSLTVNQPQHF. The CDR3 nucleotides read TGTGCCAGCAGCTTAACAGTCAATCAGCCCCAGCATTTT.